This TCR beta chain stems from a study of memory CD4+ T cells and cytomegalovirus serostatus. Germline lookup yields CDR1 SGHTA and CDR2 FQGNSA. Trimming took off 1 base at V and 8 bases at J, with 8 bases between the two ends. The CDR3 has 13 amino acids. The sort gate was single viable CD3+CD4+CD8-CD45RO+ cells for memory CD4+ T cells. CMV serostatus came from serum IgG against pp150, pp28, p38, p52. Produced via immunoSEQ multiplex PCR; TCRdb's table is partial and in-frame only. This table has under 55,000 clones, over 60% appearing once. Points from the study as a whole: Each of 67 CMV-associated TCRbeta sequences occurred in one to five individuals. Suggested: most of the CMV-linked TCR signature lies in CD4+ memory cells.

On this clone itself: Its antigen is unknown.

The sample was memory CD4+ T cells from blood. The sequence derives from an adult in good health and CMV-seropositive. V is TRBV7-2 and J is TRBJ1-4; the D is unclear. DNA for the CDR3: TGTGCCAGCAGCTTAGATCGGTCAGAAAAACTGTTTTTT. Its protein product is CASSLDRSEKLFF.